This T cell receptor (beta chain) was identified during a study of shared clonotypes between healthy human individuals. Whole-study context: Two women and a few men aged 18 to 49 served as donors.

About this clone: The target antigen is unknown.

Generated by immunoSEQ multiplex PCR, the TCRdb table keeps only in-frame clones and is missing some. The sample lists 1.5 million to 2.5 million clones, about 95% occurring once. CD45RO-negative, CCR7-positively selected cells formed the naive CD8 fraction, excluding terminally differentiated effector memory CD45RA+ cells. Study results and caveats: Measured sharing among donors was expected to vary with sequencing depth. The study sampled only blood, and tissue repertoires likely differ.

This sequence was found in a man younger than 30 in good health. The specimen sequenced was naive CD8+ T cells sorted from blood.

The CDR3 nucleotides read TGTGCCAGCAGTTACGGGCAGGGGATAGGGGAGCAGTACTTC. Protein product: CASSYGQGIGEQYF. The J gene is TRBJ2-7, the V gene TRBV6-6, with D maybe TRBD1 (6 bases). The V end was cut by 2 bases, the J end by 7 bases, with 15 bases between. This CDR3 spans 14 amino acids. Germline CDR1 and CDR2: MNHNY and SVGAGI (reference sequence).